This T cell receptor (beta chain) was sequenced in a study of shared clonotypes between healthy human individuals. Study-level results: Clonotype sharing among donors likely depends on sequencing depth.

Here immunoSEQ multiplex PCR was the method, and the copy in TCRdb shows in-frame clones only, minus some. Here the sample spans over 2 million clones, approximately 90% being singletons. With regard to this clone: Its matching antigen is unknown.

Trimming took off 1 base at V and 11 bases at J, with 18 bases between the two ends. The CDR3 loop spans 14 amino acids. Germline V gives CDR1 SGHDT, CDR2 YYEEEE. The chain has TRBV5-6 and TRBJ1-1; no reliable D call. The TCR comes from a man in his late teens or twenties in good health. Some clones in this sample may be carry-over from other donors' samples. Sequenced material: naive CD4+ T cells from PBMCs. Subset defined: CD45RA+ positively selected. Here the CDR3 reads CASSLTLNKGSAFF. CDR3 nucleotide sequence: TGTGCCAGCAGCTTGACCCTAAATAAGGGTTCGGCTTTCTTT.